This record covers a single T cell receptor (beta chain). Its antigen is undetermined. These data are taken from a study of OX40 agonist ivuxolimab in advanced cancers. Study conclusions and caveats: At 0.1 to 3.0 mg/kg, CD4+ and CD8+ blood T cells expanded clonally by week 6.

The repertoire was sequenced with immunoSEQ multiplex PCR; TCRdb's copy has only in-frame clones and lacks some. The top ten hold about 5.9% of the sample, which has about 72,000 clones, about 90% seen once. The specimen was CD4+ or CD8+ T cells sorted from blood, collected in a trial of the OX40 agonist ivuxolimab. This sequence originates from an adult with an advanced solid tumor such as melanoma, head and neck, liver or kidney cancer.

For the CDR3, the DNA is TGTGCCATCAGTGAGACTGCCTCTAGCGGGAGGTCAGATACGCAGTATTTT. Translation: CAISETASSGRSDTQYF. The V call is TRBV10-3, the J call TRBJ2-3; 11 nucleotides match TRBD2. Per germline, CDR1 ENHRY and CDR2 SYGVKD. There are 17 residues in the CDR3. V shed 2 bases, J shed 4 bases, and the junction held 8 bases outside the gene matches.